This entry lists 5 T cell receptor beta chains sequenced from one sample in a study of PD-1 blockade in classical Hodgkin lymphoma. Libraries were prepared by immunoSEQ multiplex PCR; TCRdb keeps only in-frame clonotypes and omits some of them. The sample has 20,000 to 30,000 clones, about 76% seen once; the top ten hold 15% to 20%. Brentuximab vedotin exposure varied among the patients, all of whom had relapsed after autologous stem cell transplantation. The sequencing used peripheral blood mononuclear cells (PBMCs), collected before the second cycle of nivolumab. Receptors originate from a human donor with classical Hodgkin lymphoma.

This clone was detected only once. The chain combines TRBV28 with TRBJ1-2, with a possible D match to TRBD1 (6 bases). This CDR3 is built from 14 residues. Germline CDR1 reads MDHEN; CDR2 reads SYDVKM. Trimming removed 1 base from V and 4 bases from J, with 10 bases in between. DNA of the CDR3: TGTGCCAGCAGTTTATCCGGGGGGGCCTATGGCTACACCTTC. The encoded protein is CASSLSGGAYGYTF.

There are a few counts of this clone. The chain employs TRBV6-5 and TRBJ1-2; TRBD1 matches 8 bases. This CDR3 region has 16 residues. Germline trimming cut 2 bases from V and 8 bases from J; bases unmatched to any gene: 13. Germline CDR1 reads MNHEY; CDR2 reads SVGAGI. CDR3 DNA sequence: TGTGCCAGCAGTTACCAACTCACTTGGACAGGGTACGGCTACACCTTC. This codes for CASSYQLTWTGYGYTF.

The chain uses TRBV6-1 and TRBJ2-1, with 8 nucleotides matching TRBD1. Germline V gene lookup returns CDR1 MNHNS and CDR2 SASEGT. This CDR3 is built from 14 residues. V lost 3 bases to trimming and J lost 8 bases; unmatched junction nucleotides: 6. The CDR3 spells CASSEPGQGDEQFF. For the CDR3, the DNA is TGTGCCAGCAGTGAGCCCGGACAGGGCGATGAGCAGTTCTTC.

J is TRBJ1-2 and V is TRBV14, with D unclear. Germline CDR1 SGHDN, CDR2 FVKESK. The CDR3 is 15 residues long. Between the trimmed V and J ends, which lost 3 bases and 1 base, there was a span of 12 bases. The CDR3 spells CASSHRHFINYGYTF. The CDR3 bases are TGTGCCAGCAGCCATAGGCATTTTATTAACTATGGCTACACCTTC.

This chain links TRBV7-9 with TRBJ1-6; no firm D call. V was pared by 7 bases and J by 6 bases, with 16 bases between. The germline V gene has CDR1 SEHNR and CDR2 FQNEAQ (reference sequence). CDR3 size: 15 residues. CDR3: CASTTGVLINSPLHF. In nucleotides, the CDR3 is TGTGCCAGCACCACTGGGGTGCTGATTAATTCACCCCTCCACTTT. Using reference TRBV7-9 and TRBJ1-6 for the parts outside the CDR3, the full variable domain is DTGVSQNPRHKITKRGQNVTFRCDPISEHNRLYWYRQTLGQGPEFLTYFQNEAQLEKSRLLSDRFSAERPKGSFSTLEIQRTEQGDSAMYLCASTTGVLINSPLHFGNGTRLTVT.